These 19 T cell receptor beta chains were all obtained from the same sample, sequenced in a study of T cell repertoires in cytomegalovirus infection. Using its own MiXCR run on the reads, TCRdb lists one record per CDR3 protein. The data hold nearly 650,000 distinct CDR3 sequences, with 20% to 30% observed a single time. The sample consisted of CD8+ T cells from PBMCs. These receptors all stem from a human donor in good health (CMV status not recorded). Some clones in this sample may be carry-over from other donors' samples.

The V call is TRBV12-3 or TRBV12-4, the J call TRBJ1-6; D remains ambiguous. This CDR3 contains 14 residues. V lost 7 bases, J lost 9 bases, and 16 bases lay in between. CDR3 sequence reads: CASNMLSYGSPLHF. The CDR3 region has the DNA TGTGCCAGCAACATGCTGAGTTATGGTTCACCCCTCCACTTT.

The chain recombines TRBV2 with TRBJ1-1, with a tentative D call TRBD1 (5 bases). This CDR3 comprises 11 residues. Trimming cost V 11 bases and J 11 bases, with 18 bases left between them. Germline CDR1 reads SNHLY; CDR2 reads FYNNEI. The DNA of the CDR3 is TGTGCCTGCCGGGACTCACGTTCGGCTTTCTTT. This codes for CACRDSRSAFF.

This clonotype was picked up one time. The rearrangement uses TRBV5-1 and TRBJ1-2; D is unresolved. This CDR3 has 14 amino acids. The V and J ends lost 8 bases and 1 base respectively, with 15 bases between them. Germline loops: CDR1 SGHRS, CDR2 YFSETQ. CDR3 DNA: TGCGCCAGTTCCCCGGGCAGTGATAACTATGGCTACACCTTC. Translated: CASSPGSDNYGYTF.

The chain has TRBV15 and TRBJ2-7; no clear D gene. The CDR3 contains 15 residues. Germline-derived CDR1 and CDR2 are LNHNV and YYDKDF (reference sequence). V dropped 5 bases and J dropped 3 bases, with 17 bases sitting between them. This CDR3 is CATSHPGRSVYEQYF. CDR3 sequence (DNA): TGTGCCACCAGCCATCCAGGAAGGTCGGTCTACGAGCAGTACTTC.

Comments on this clonotype: A much larger clone differs by one base, so this may be a read error. The chain uses TRBV7-6 and TRBJ1-2; 10 bases map to TRBD1. The CDR3 runs 14 residues. CDR1 is SGHVS and CDR2 is FNYEAQ in the germline V gene. In DNA, the CDR3 is TGTGTCAGCAGCTTGGGACAGGGGATGAGCGGCTACACCTTC. Translating it yields CVSSLGQGMSGYTF.

Written as DNA, the CDR3 is TGTGCCAGCAGTTCTACGACTGGAGTCTCCTACGAGCAGTACGTC. Translated: CASSSTTGVSYEQYV. The chain couples TRBV27 to TRBJ2-7; D call uncertain. The CDR3 has 15 residues. Germline V gives CDR1 MNHEY, CDR2 SMNVEV (reference sequence). V lost 4 bases and J lost 0, with 13 bases in between.

The chain is built from TRBV4-2 and TRBJ2-2; D is uncertain. V was shortened by 3 bases and J by 4 bases, with 12 bases between the two germline ends. There are 15 residues in the CDR3. Germline V lookup: CDR1 LGHNA, CDR2 YNFKEQ. The CDR3 loop is CASSQVTWVTGELFF. CDR3 sequence (DNA): TGTGCCAGCAGCCAGGTTACATGGGTCACCGGGGAGCTGTTTTTT.

This clonotype was recorded once. The chain recombines TRBV7-9 with TRBJ2-7, with 7 bases matching TRBD1. CDR3 length equals 14 residues. V lost 5 bases, J lost 4 bases, and 8 bases stayed unmatched. From germline, CDR1 is SEHNR and CDR2 FQNEAQ (reference sequence). Here the CDR3 reads CASSQAEQGYEQYF. CDR3 DNA sequence: TGTGCCAGCAGCCAGGCAGAACAGGGGTACGAGCAGTACTTC.

This clonotype was detected a few times. The J gene is TRBJ2-5, the V gene TRBV20-1; 7 bases are a match to TRBD1. Per the germline V gene, CDR1 is DFQATT and CDR2 is SNEGSKA (reference sequence). The CDR3 contains 13 residues. Trimming removed 2 bases from V and 3 bases from J; junction bases left unmatched: 3. CDR3 DNA sequence: TGCAGTGCTAGACGGGACAGCAAAGAGACCCAGTACTTC. This codes for CSARRDSKETQYF.

This clonotype occurred many times. The chain recombines TRBV7-3 with TRBJ1-5, with D hard to call. CDR1 is SGHTA, CDR2 FQGTGA, per germline. This CDR3 comprises 16 residues. The V gene lost 4 bases and the J gene lost 9 bases, with 22 bases spanning the gap. The CDR3 DNA reads TGTGCCAGCAGCTCCAAAGGGCAGGCGGTATGCGGGCCCCAGCATTTT. Translating gives CASSSKGQAVCGPQHF. The full variable domain, its missing parts supplied by reference TRBV7-3 and TRBJ1-5, is GAGVSQTPSNKVTEKGKYVELRCDPISGHTALYWYRQSLGQGPEFLIYFQGTGAADDSGLPNDRFFAVRPEGSVSTLKIQRTERGDSAVYLCASSSKGQAVCGPQHFGDGTRLSIL.

This clonotype occurred a few times. The chain joins TRBV7-9 to TRBJ2-1, with TRBD2 matching 8 bases. Trimming at V came to 1 base and at J to 4 bases, leaving 3 bases not matched to a gene. This CDR3 is built from 15 residues. Germline loops: CDR1 SEHNR, CDR2 FQNEAQ (reference sequence). CDR3 region: CASSLESGGYNEQFF. The CDR3 bases are TGTGCCAGCAGCTTAGAGAGCGGGGGTTACAATGAGCAGTTCTTC.

The chain employs TRBV20-1 and TRBJ2-1; D possibly corresponds to TRBD1 (6 bases). CDR3 length equals 15 residues. Trimming left V 0 bases short and J 8 bases short, with 17 bases between. CDR1 is DFQATT, CDR2 SNEGSKA, per germline (reference sequence). CDR3 nucleotide sequence: TGCAGTGCTAGAGATCGAAACAGGGTGTTCTATGAGCAGTTCTTC. Translation: CSARDRNRVFYEQFF.

The chain joins TRBV10-3 to TRBJ2-7, with D tentatively TRBD1 (6 bases). Germline V gene lookup returns CDR1 ENHRY and CDR2 SYGVKD. With 8 bases removed from V and 1 base from J, the gap between germline ends came to 9 bases. This CDR3 spans 12 amino acids. DNA for the CDR3: TGTGCCATCTCTGACAGGTCCTACGAGCAGTACGTC. Its protein is CAISDRSYEQYV.

The chain carries TRBV6-2 or TRBV6-3 and TRBJ1-2, with D hard to call. The CDR3 has 13 amino acids. Germline-derived CDR1 and CDR2 are MNHEY and SVGEGT. V was pared by 6 bases and J by 8 bases, with 16 bases between. The CDR3 loop reads CASSHGPEYGYTF. In DNA form, the CDR3 reads TGTGCCAGCAGCCATGGACCCGAGTACGGCTACACCTTC.

The chain is built from TRBV5-1 and TRBJ2-7; 7 nucleotides align to TRBD2. V shed 1 base and J 0 bases; nucleotides not matched to a gene: 1. The germline CDR1 and CDR2 sequences are SGHRS and YFSETQ. CDR3 length equals 14 residues. In DNA form, the CDR3 reads TGCGCCAGCAGCTTGCGGGGGGACTCCTACGAGCAGTACGTC. Amino acid sequence: CASSLRGDSYEQYV.

This clonotype was recorded a few times. V is TRBV2 and J is TRBJ1-1; no definite D call. The CDR3 length is 13 residues. Trimming removed 3 bases at V and 8 bases at J, with 13 bases between. Germline V lookup: CDR1 SNHLY, CDR2 FYNNEI. The CDR3: CASSEYSVREAFF. CDR3 nucleotides: TGTGCCAGCAGTGAGTACAGCGTTCGGGAAGCTTTCTTT.

This clonotype was seen a few times. Here the CDR3 DNA reads TGTGCCAGCAGCCCTCAGACCAGGACGGTACTTAAGAATGAAAAACTGTTTTTT. Translated, it gives CASSPQTRTVLKNEKLFF. This chain uses TRBV14 with TRBJ1-4, with unresolved D. The germline gives CDR1 SGHDN, CDR2 FVKESK. V shed 4 bases and J shed 5 bases, with 23 bases lying between them. There are 18 residues in the CDR3. The full variable domain, completed using reference TRBV14 and TRBJ1-4, is EAGVTQFPSHSVIEKGQTVTLRCDPISGHDNLYWYRRVMGKEIKFLLHFVKESKQDESGMPNNRFLAERTGGTYSTLKVQPAELEDSGVYFCASSPQTRTVLKNEKLFFGSGTQLSVL.

This chain connects TRBV7-4 to TRBJ1-1; D is possibly TRBD1 (6 bases). The length of the CDR3 is 15 residues. Germline CDR1 reads SGHVT; CDR2 reads SQSDAQ. Trimming stripped 5 bases from V and 1 base from J, with 14 bases between. CDR3 sequence: CASSHKGQSNTEAFF. In DNA, the CDR3 is TGTGCCAGCAGCCACAAAGGACAGTCGAACACTGAAGCTTTCTTT.

This clonotype was seen a few times. The chain links TRBV20-1 to TRBJ2-7; either TRBD1 or TRBD2 may supply D (5 bases each). Germline lookup yields CDR1 DFQATT and CDR2 SNEGSKA (reference sequence). The CDR3 extends over 12 amino acids. V lost 1 base, J lost 7 bases, and 11 bases lay in between. CDR3 coding DNA: TGCAGTGCTAGAGGGGACGGGCCGGAGCAGTACGTC. Translating it yields CSARGDGPEQYV.